The rows below give T cell receptor beta chains drawn from one sample of a study of T cells in Graves' hyperthyroidism and ophthalmopathy. TCRdb re-called the multiplex PCR reads with MiXCR, one entry per CDR3 protein. The sample holds some 740,000 distinct CDR3 sequences, around 15% seen once. The sequencing sample was made of blood. These receptors all come from a woman under 30 with Graves' hyperthyroidism. Both conserved end residues are part of each CDR3. A D gene is named only where the DNA matches it firmly. A row's size may be missing; if present it is once, few, many or a size class.

CDR3nt: TGTGCCAGCAGTAATATTGGCGGGGTTACCCTCAATGAGCAGTTCTTC; CDR3aa: CASSNIGGVTLNEQFF; d_gene: NA; abundance: many; len: 16; j_gene: TRBJ2-1; v_gene: TRBV25-1
CDR3nt: TGTGCCAGCAGCTTTCATATACCTGGGGCCAACGTCCTGACTTTC; CDR3aa: CASSFHIPGANVLTF; d_gene: NA; abundance: NA; len: 15; j_gene: TRBJ2-6; v_gene: TRBV14
CDR3nt: TGTGCCAGCACCCGGCACGCTGAAGCTTTCTTT; CDR3aa: CASTRHAEAFF; d_gene: NA; abundance: many; len: 11; j_gene: TRBJ1-1; v_gene: TRBV11-2
CDR3nt: TGTGCCAGCAGCCGGGACAGACTAGCGGGAGTAGAGACCCAGTACTTC; CDR3aa: CASSRDRLAGVETQYF; d_gene: TRBD2; abundance: NA; len: 16; j_gene: TRBJ2-5; v_gene: TRBV3-1
CDR3nt: TGTGCCAGCAGTTACCCCGGGACTAGCAATGAGCAGTTCTTC; CDR3aa: CASSYPGTSNEQFF; d_gene: TRBD2; abundance: NA; len: 14; j_gene: TRBJ2-1; v_gene: TRBV28
CDR3nt: TGTGCCAGCGGGAGTTGGGAGACAGGGTTCTATGGCTACACCTTC; CDR3aa: CASGSWETGFYGYTF; d_gene: TRBD1; abundance: few; len: 15; j_gene: TRBJ1-2; v_gene: TRBV2
CDR3nt: TGTGCCAGCAGTCGCGGACTAGTTGGGCGCGAGCAGTACTTC; CDR3aa: CASSRGLVGREQYF; d_gene: TRBD2; abundance: many; len: 14; j_gene: TRBJ2-7; v_gene: TRBV12-3/TRBV12-4
CDR3nt: TGTGCCAGTAGTCGAACATGGACCGCAGTCCGGTATGTCGGCACAGATACGCAGTATTTT; CDR3aa: CASSRTWTAVRYVGTDTQYF; d_gene: NA; abundance: few; len: 20; j_gene: TRBJ2-3; v_gene: TRBV19
CDR3nt: TGTGCCAGCAGCGCCTTTGGGGAAGGCAACTATGGCTACACCTTC; CDR3aa: CASSAFGEGNYGYTF; d_gene: NA; abundance: NA; len: 15; j_gene: TRBJ1-2; v_gene: TRBV7-2
CDR3nt: TGTGCCAGCAGTTTGTGGGGACGCTACAATGAGCAGTTCTTC; CDR3aa: CASSLWGRYNEQFF; d_gene: NA; abundance: many; len: 14; j_gene: TRBJ2-1; v_gene: TRBV27
CDR3nt: TGTGCCAGCAGCGATAGCGGCCATCGCACAGATACGCAGTATTTT; CDR3aa: CASSDSGHRTDTQYF; d_gene: NA; abundance: few; len: 15; j_gene: TRBJ2-3; v_gene: TRBV9
CDR3nt: TGTGCCAGCAGCTCCCACGGCCAGGGACTAGCGGGTCCCTCCCGTATCACCGGGGAGCTGTTTTTT; CDR3aa: CASSSHGQGLAGPSRITGELFF; d_gene: TRBD2; abundance: many; len: 22; j_gene: TRBJ2-2; v_gene: TRBV7-6
CDR3nt: TGTGCCAGCAGCAAAGCGGGACGAAACTACAATGAGCAGTTCTTC; CDR3aa: CASSKAGRNYNEQFF; d_gene: TRBD2; abundance: NA; len: 15; j_gene: TRBJ2-1; v_gene: TRBV5-4
CDR3nt: TGTGCCACCAGTGATTTGGTAGCGGGAGAGGCCCACACCGGGGAGCTGTTTTTT; CDR3aa: CATSDLVAGEAHTGELFF; d_gene: TRBD2; abundance: many; len: 18; j_gene: TRBJ2-2; v_gene: TRBV24-1
CDR3nt: TGTGCCATCGCAGGACGGATAAGCACAGATACGCAGTATTTT; CDR3aa: CAIAGRISTDTQYF; d_gene: NA; abundance: many; len: 14; j_gene: TRBJ2-3; v_gene: TRBV10-3
CDR3nt: TGTGCCACCGGCCGGTCGAGCGCGTACGAGCAGTACTTC; CDR3aa: CATGRSSAYEQYF; d_gene: NA; abundance: NA; len: 13; j_gene: TRBJ2-7; v_gene: TRBV2
CDR3nt: TGTGCCAGCAGCCCCGACAAGGACGCCGGGGAGCTGTTTTTT; CDR3aa: CASSPDKDAGELFF; d_gene: NA; abundance: many; len: 14; j_gene: TRBJ2-2; v_gene: TRBV2
CDR3nt: TGTGCCAGCAGTGGGGGGACTATGACGGAGACCCAGTACTTC; CDR3aa: CASSGGTMTETQYF; d_gene: TRBD2; abundance: few; len: 14; j_gene: TRBJ2-5; v_gene: TRBV6-1
CDR3nt: TGTGCCAGCAGCTCAGACGGAAACCGTCTCCACTTT; CDR3aa: CASSSDGNRLHF; d_gene: NA; abundance: many; len: 12; j_gene: TRBJ1-6; v_gene: TRBV11-2
CDR3nt: TGTGCCAGCAGTGAATCGGGGACATCAGTTGGAAACACCATATATTTT; CDR3aa: CASSESGTSVGNTIYF; d_gene: NA; abundance: many; len: 16; j_gene: TRBJ1-3; v_gene: TRBV2
CDR3nt: TGTGCCAGCAAATACAGGGCTTCAACCTACGAGCAGTACTTC; CDR3aa: CASKYRASTYEQYF; d_gene: NA; abundance: NA; len: 14; j_gene: TRBJ2-7; v_gene: TRBV6-2/TRBV6-3
CDR3nt: TGTGCCAGCAGTTTCGATTGGGGCACCTACGAGCAGTACTTC; CDR3aa: CASSFDWGTYEQYF; d_gene: NA; abundance: few; len: 14; j_gene: TRBJ2-7; v_gene: TRBV12-3/TRBV12-4
CDR3nt: TGTGCCAGCAGCTTAGGTTGGGAGAGTCCCTACAATGAGCAGTTCTTC; CDR3aa: CASSLGWESPYNEQFF; d_gene: NA; abundance: few; len: 16; j_gene: TRBJ2-1; v_gene: TRBV11-1
CDR3nt: TGTGCCAGCAGCTCCCCCAACAGGGGGGGTAATTCACCCCTCCACTTT; CDR3aa: CASSSPNRGGNSPLHF; d_gene: TRBD1; abundance: NA; len: 16; j_gene: TRBJ1-6; v_gene: TRBV13
CDR3nt: TGCGCCAGCAGACTCGGGACAGGGTCCTACGAGCAGTACTTC; CDR3aa: CASRLGTGSYEQYF; d_gene: TRBD1; abundance: few; len: 14; j_gene: TRBJ2-7; v_gene: TRBV5-1
CDR3nt: TGTGCCAGCAGCTTAAGCTTCGGTGAGCAGTTCTTC; CDR3aa: CASSLSFGEQFF; d_gene: NA; abundance: few; len: 12; j_gene: TRBJ2-1; v_gene: TRBV5-6
CDR3nt: TGTGCCAGCAGCCTAATAGCGGGAGGAGCAGATACGCAGTATTTT; CDR3aa: CASSLIAGGADTQYF; d_gene: TRBD2; abundance: NA; len: 15; j_gene: TRBJ2-3; v_gene: TRBV7-3
CDR3nt: TGCAGCGTTGAAGTAGGGGCAACCTACGAGCAGTACTTC; CDR3aa: CSVEVGATYEQYF; d_gene: NA; abundance: few; len: 13; j_gene: TRBJ2-7; v_gene: TRBV29-1
CDR3nt: TGTGCCAGCAGCTTAGTCAGGGATGACTATGGCTACACCTTC; CDR3aa: CASSLVRDDYGYTF; d_gene: NA; abundance: many; len: 14; j_gene: TRBJ1-2; v_gene: TRBV7-2
CDR3nt: TGTGCCAGCAGTTACGGGACAGACTCCTACAATGAGCAGTTCTTC; CDR3aa: CASSYGTDSYNEQFF; d_gene: TRBD1; abundance: many; len: 15; j_gene: TRBJ2-1; v_gene: TRBV6-6
CDR3nt: TGTGCCAGCAGTGAGGGGTCTTTAGGGGATGAGCAGTTCTTC; CDR3aa: CASSEGSLGDEQFF; d_gene: NA; abundance: many; len: 14; j_gene: TRBJ2-1; v_gene: TRBV2
CDR3nt: TGTGCCAGCAGCGGCGGAGCCCGGGATTCCTACGAGCAGTACTTC; CDR3aa: CASSGGARDSYEQYF; d_gene: NA; abundance: few; len: 15; j_gene: TRBJ2-7; v_gene: TRBV7-2
CDR3nt: TGCGCCAGCAGCTTGGATGGTGGTGGGGAGCAGTACTTC; CDR3aa: CASSLDGGGEQYF; d_gene: NA; abundance: NA; len: 13; j_gene: TRBJ2-7; v_gene: TRBV5-1
CDR3nt: TGCAGCGCCAAAGGGTTGCAGAGAGGCACAGATACGCAGTATTTT; CDR3aa: CSAKGLQRGTDTQYF; d_gene: NA; abundance: few; len: 15; j_gene: TRBJ2-3; v_gene: TRBV29-1
CDR3nt: TGTGCCAGCAGTTCCCGGGTGCAGGGTATCAACTATGGCTACACCTTC; CDR3aa: CASSSRVQGINYGYTF; d_gene: NA; abundance: NA; len: 16; j_gene: TRBJ1-2; v_gene: TRBV27
CDR3nt: TGTGCCAGCAGCACACCGACTAGCGGGAGCTCCTACGAGCAGTACTTC; CDR3aa: CASSTPTSGSSYEQYF; d_gene: TRBD2; abundance: few; len: 16; j_gene: TRBJ2-7; v_gene: TRBV7-9
CDR3nt: TGCAGCGGGTGGAATGATGAAAAACTGTTTTTT; CDR3aa: CSGWNDEKLFF; d_gene: NA; abundance: NA; len: 11; j_gene: TRBJ1-4; v_gene: TRBV29-1
CDR3nt: TGTGCCAGCAGTCCAACGACATCGACCCAGTACTTC; CDR3aa: CASSPTTSTQYF; d_gene: NA; abundance: few; len: 12; j_gene: TRBJ2-5; v_gene: TRBV6-2/TRBV6-3
CDR3nt: TGCGCCAGCAGCTTGCGGGGACTAGCGGGAAGCCTTATGGATACGCAGTATTTT; CDR3aa: CASSLRGLAGSLMDTQYF; d_gene: TRBD2; abundance: many; len: 18; j_gene: TRBJ2-3; v_gene: TRBV5-1
CDR3nt: TGTGCCGTAGCCAGAGATCAAGAGACCCAGTACTTC; CDR3aa: CAVARDQETQYF; d_gene: NA; abundance: few; len: 12; j_gene: TRBJ2-5; v_gene: TRBV10-3
CDR3nt: TGCGCCAGCAGAACGACTAGCGGTTACAATGAGCAGTTCTTC; CDR3aa: CASRTTSGYNEQFF; d_gene: TRBD2; abundance: NA; len: 14; j_gene: TRBJ2-1; v_gene: TRBV4-1
CDR3nt: TGTGCCAGCAGCGGGGGGGACTTTGCAGAGACCCAGTACTTC; CDR3aa: CASSGGDFAETQYF; d_gene: TRBD2; abundance: few; len: 14; j_gene: TRBJ2-5; v_gene: TRBV5-5
CDR3nt: TGTGCCAGCAGCAGGACAGGGAACCGCGAAAAACTGTTTTTT; CDR3aa: CASSRTGNREKLFF; d_gene: TRBD1; abundance: many; len: 14; j_gene: TRBJ1-4; v_gene: TRBV6-1
CDR3nt: TGTGCCAGCAGCTATAGATCCACCGACGGGGAGCTGTTTTTT; CDR3aa: CASSYRSTDGELFF; d_gene: NA; abundance: NA; len: 14; j_gene: TRBJ2-2; v_gene: TRBV7-3
CDR3nt: TGTGCCAGCAGCGTACCAATCAGAAATTCCGGCGGGAGGAGGGATACGCAGTATTTT; CDR3aa: CASSVPIRNSGGRRDTQYF; d_gene: TRBD2; abundance: many; len: 19; j_gene: TRBJ2-3; v_gene: TRBV7-2
CDR3nt: TGTGCCAGCAGCTTAGCGCGGGTTAGGCCCCCGAGGGAAAAACTGTTTTTT; CDR3aa: CASSLARVRPPREKLFF; d_gene: NA; abundance: NA; len: 17; j_gene: TRBJ1-4; v_gene: TRBV7-2
CDR3nt: TGCAGCCTGGAACTCTACGGCGAGCAGTACTTC; CDR3aa: CSLELYGEQYF; d_gene: NA; abundance: NA; len: 11; j_gene: TRBJ2-7; v_gene: TRBV20-1
CDR3nt: TGTGCCTACTTGACAGAAGGCAATGAGCAGTTCTTC; CDR3aa: CAYLTEGNEQFF; d_gene: NA; abundance: many; len: 12; j_gene: TRBJ2-1; v_gene: TRBV10-3
CDR3nt: TGTGCCAGCAGCTCGGGGGGAATCTATGGCTACACCTTC; CDR3aa: CASSSGGIYGYTF; d_gene: NA; abundance: many; len: 13; j_gene: TRBJ1-2; v_gene: TRBV28
CDR3nt: TGCGCCAGCAAAAGTCTAGCGGGAGTTCGGGCCAGCGCAGATACGCAGTATTTT; CDR3aa: CASKSLAGVRASADTQYF; d_gene: TRBD2; abundance: few; len: 18; j_gene: TRBJ2-3; v_gene: TRBV5-1
CDR3nt: TGCGCCAGCAGACAGGGGATGGGCACAGATACGCAGTATTTT; CDR3aa: CASRQGMGTDTQYF; d_gene: TRBD1; abundance: many; len: 14; j_gene: TRBJ2-3; v_gene: TRBV5-1
CDR3nt: TGTGCCAGCAGTACCACAAAAAAGAGGGGCGACCTGAACGAGCAGTACTTC; CDR3aa: CASSTTKKRGDLNEQYF; d_gene: NA; abundance: NA; len: 17; j_gene: TRBJ2-7; v_gene: TRBV7-9
CDR3nt: TGTGCCAGCAGCCCCCCGTATCCGGGCAGGGGCTACGAGCAGTACTTC; CDR3aa: CASSPPYPGRGYEQYF; d_gene: NA; abundance: many; len: 16; j_gene: TRBJ2-7; v_gene: TRBV12-3/TRBV12-4
CDR3nt: TGTGCCAGCAGCCTGCGGGAGGGGTACGAGCAGTACTTC; CDR3aa: CASSLREGYEQYF; d_gene: TRBD2; abundance: many; len: 13; j_gene: TRBJ2-7; v_gene: TRBV3-1
CDR3nt: TGCGCCAGCAGCGGCGGACTAGCCCGCGAGACCCAGTACTTC; CDR3aa: CASSGGLARETQYF; d_gene: TRBD2; abundance: few; len: 14; j_gene: TRBJ2-5; v_gene: TRBV5-1
CDR3nt: TGTGCCAGTAGTATCGGAGTCGGGTACAATGAGCAGTTCTTC; CDR3aa: CASSIGVGYNEQFF; d_gene: NA; abundance: few; len: 14; j_gene: TRBJ2-1; v_gene: TRBV19
CDR3nt: TGTGCCAGCAGCTTAGTCGGCGGGTACAATGAGCAGTTCTTC; CDR3aa: CASSLVGGYNEQFF; d_gene: NA; abundance: many; len: 14; j_gene: TRBJ2-1; v_gene: TRBV11-3